The rows below give T cell receptor beta chains drawn from one sample of a study of T cells in localized non-small cell lung cancer. Here immunoSEQ multiplex PCR was the method, and the copy in TCRdb shows in-frame clones only, minus some. Altogether some 2,000 clones are present, under 25% being singletons, with the ten largest covering about 11%. The source material was normal lung tissue next to the tumor, sampled before any cancer treatment. The receptor set was obtained from a female donor aged 60 or older with stage I lung adenocarcinoma. Both conserved end residues are part of each CDR3. A D gene is named only where the DNA matches it firmly. Clone size is stated in some rows and not others, as once, few, many or a class when expanded.

clone_size	v_call	j_call	d_call	cdr3_aa	cdr3_nt
NA	TRBV18	TRBJ2-7	NA	CASNSNEGSYEQYF	TGTGCCAGCAATTCGAATGAGGGATCCTACGAGCAGTACTTC
few	TRBV18	TRBJ1-1	NA	CASSPRVIQENTEAFF	TGTGCCAGCTCACCACGGGTCATTCAAGAGAACACTGAAGCTTTCTTT
NA	TRBV11-3	TRBJ1-4	TRBD1	CASSLHQGAIGEKLFF	TGTGCCAGCAGCTTACACCAGGGGGCGATTGGTGAAAAACTGTTTTTT
few	TRBV11-3	TRBJ2-6	NA	CASSPGGGANVLTF	TGTGCCAGCAGTCCCGGGGGTGGGGCCAACGTCCTGACTTTC
NA	TRBV11-3	TRBJ2-5	NA	CASNKETHQETQYF	TGTGCCAGCAACAAAGAGACCCACCAAGAGACCCAGTACTTC
NA	TRBV11-3	TRBJ2-2	NA	CASSLEWSGGELFF	TGTGCCAGCAGCTTAGAGTGGTCTGGCGGGGAGCTGTTTTTT
few	TRBV9	TRBJ2-2	NA	CASSTGTTNTGELFF	TGTGCCAGCAGTACCGGGACGACGAACACCGGGGAGCTGTTTTTT
NA	TRBV5-1	TRBJ2-2	TRBD1	CASSIGTEKGELFF	TGCGCCAGCAGCATCGGGACAGAAAAGGGGGAGCTGTTTTTT
few	TRBV11-3	TRBJ2-7	TRBD1	CASSVHPGQAGLEQYF	TGTGCCAGCAGCGTCCATCCGGGACAGGCGGGCCTCGAGCAGTACTTC
few	TRBV6-8	TRBJ1-2	NA	CASSFTGFGYTF	TGTGCCAGCAGTTTCACAGGGTTTGGCTACACCTTC
NA	TRBV19	TRBJ2-7	NA	CASIPLAPVVYEQYF	TGTGCCAGTATCCCACTAGCCCCAGTAGTCTACGAGCAGTACTTC
once	TRBV29-1	TRBJ2-7	TRBD2	CSGEGRRASYEQYF	TGCAGCGGGGAGGGGCGTCGGGCTTCCTACGAGCAGTACTTC
few	TRBV11-3	TRBJ2-1	NA	CASSLGVGTYNEQFF	TGTGCCAGCAGCTTAGGAGTTGGCACCTACAATGAGCAGTTCTTC
NA	TRBV25-1	TRBJ2-1	NA	CASSPVAHEQFF	TGTGCCAGCAGCCCGGTTGCCCATGAGCAGTTCTTC
few	TRBV9	TRBJ2-7	TRBD2	CASSPRLADYEQYF	TGTGCCAGCAGCCCCAGACTAGCGGACTACGAGCAGTACTTC
few	TRBV2	TRBJ1-1	NA	CASSEQRANTEAFF	TGTGCCAGCAGTGAACAAAGGGCCAACACTGAAGCTTTCTTT
once	TRBV18	TRBJ2-3	TRBD1	CASSPSTGGEGDTQYF	TGTGCCAGCTCACCATCGACAGGGGGCGAGGGAGATACGCAGTATTTT
NA	TRBV11-3	TRBJ1-1	NA	CASSLHPMDLGNTEAFF	TGTGCCAGCAGCTTACATCCTATGGACTTGGGGAACACTGAAGCTTTCTTT
few	TRBV11-3	TRBJ1-2	NA	CASSRMARGKGYTF	TGTGCCAGCAGCCGGATGGCTAGGGGGAAAGGCTACACCTTC
medium-sized	TRBV11-3	TRBJ2-5	TRBD2	CASSFGTTLTETQYF	TGTGCCAGCAGCTTTGGGACTACCTTGACGGAGACCCAGTACTTC
NA	TRBV29-1	TRBJ2-1	TRBD1	CSVVAQGFYNEQFF	TGCAGCGTTGTAGCACAGGGGTTTTACAATGAGCAGTTCTTC
once	TRBV30	TRBJ1-5	NA	CAWSGTEDQPQHF	TGTGCCTGGAGTGGGACGGAGGATCAGCCCCAGCATTTT
NA	TRBV11-3	TRBJ2-7	NA	CASSPRLGLAEQYF	TGTGCCAGCAGCCCCAGACTAGGATTAGCCGAGCAGTACTTC
medium-sized	TRBV7-2	TRBJ2-1	TRBD2	CASSLAGNNEQFF	TGTGCCAGCAGTCTAGCGGGAAACAATGAGCAGTTCTTC
few	TRBV19	TRBJ1-4	NA	CASSPGQTPYEKLFF	TGTGCCAGTAGTCCCGGACAGACTCCTTATGAAAAACTGTTTTTT
NA	TRBV14	TRBJ2-7	TRBD1	CASSQLITGAEQYF	TGTGCCAGCAGCCAACTAATAACAGGGGCCGAGCAGTACTTC
NA	TRBV6-8	TRBJ2-3	NA	CASSYSGGASTDTQYF	TGTGCCAGCAGTTACTCGGGGGGGGCTAGCACAGATACGCAGTATTTT
NA	TRBV28	TRBJ1-5	NA	CASSPLVKGNQPQHF	TGTGCCAGCAGCCCCCTGGTCAAAGGCAATCAGCCCCAGCATTTT
NA	TRBV6-8	TRBJ1-1	NA	CASSNGNGAEAFF	TGTGCCAGCAGCAACGGGAATGGGGCAGAAGCTTTCTTT
few	TRBV28	TRBJ2-5	NA	CASSPLGTEETQYF	TGTGCCAGCAGTCCCCTCGGGACCGAAGAGACCCAGTACTTC
few	TRBV28	TRBJ1-2	TRBD1	CASSLSGTGGRGYTF	TGTGCCAGCAGTTTATCCGGAACAGGGGGGAGAGGCTACACCTTC
NA	TRBV11-3	TRBJ1-2	NA	CASSLGTTGPRGYTF	TGTGCCAGCAGCTTGGGGACGACAGGCCCGCGGGGCTACACCTTC
few	TRBV30	TRBJ2-5	TRBD2	CAWSPRAGWAETQYF	TGTGCCTGGAGTCCCCGAGCGGGGTGGGCGGAGACCCAGTACTTC
NA	TRBV19	TRBJ1-2	NA	CASTGKFIYGYTF	TGTGCCAGTACTGGGAAGTTTATCTATGGCTACACCTTC
few	TRBV9	TRBJ2-1	TRBD2	CASSPSGSFSEQFF	TGTGCCAGCAGCCCTAGCGGGAGCTTCAGTGAGCAGTTCTTC
few	TRBV14	TRBJ1-2	TRBD1	CASSPRGTHGPTF	TGTGCCAGCAGCCCCAGGGGGACCCATGGTCCCACCTTC
few	TRBV19	TRBJ2-7	NA	CASPARDTATHEQYF	TGTGCCAGTCCTGCGAGGGACACCGCAACCCACGAGCAGTACTTC
NA	TRBV9	TRBJ1-2	TRBD1	CASSSRQGRDGYTF	TGTGCCAGCAGCTCCCGACAGGGGCGGGATGGCTACACCTTC
few	TRBV6-8	TRBJ2-5	NA	CASSYLPGETQYF	TGTGCCAGCAGTTACCTCCCCGGGGAGACCCAGTACTTC